A single sample is the source of the 23 T cell receptor beta chains below, sequenced in a study of human T cells and chemical hapten exposure (dated by TCRdb to the early 2020s). Total RNA was extracted from unfractionated whole blood that had been collected in Tempus Blood RNA tubes. Receptor amplification or capture employed 5' RACE. Sequencing used an Illumina MiSeq. In-frame beta chains were kept once TCRdb had trimmed the public reads at Q25 with fastp and called clones with MiXCR. Entries are consolidated by CDR3 protein sequence, retaining the most common genes and DNA. Within this sample are 65,000 to 95,000 distinct CDR3 sequences, with less than 9.5% of them counted one time only. 2% to 2.5% of the sample lies in the top ten. Every receptor here comes from a male donor in good health.

V and J are TRBV29-1 and TRBJ2-3; no clear D. Germline lookup yields CDR1 SQVTM and CDR2 ANQGSEA. This CDR3 region has 13 residues. The V gene lost 1 base and the J gene lost 1 base, with 6 bases spanning the gap. The CDR3 nucleotides are TGCAGCGTTGAAGCCGGAGGCACAGATACGCAGTATTTT. Its translation is CSVEAGGTDTQYF.

V usage is TRBV12-3 or TRBV12-4 and J usage is TRBJ2-5, with D perhaps TRBD2 (5 bases). The CDR3 sequence is 12 residues long. V was cut by 3 bases and J by 5 bases, with 7 bases left in between. In DNA, the CDR3 is TGTGCCAGCAGTTTTAGAGGGGAGACCCAGTACTTC. It encodes CASSFRGETQYF.

V and J are TRBV7-9 and TRBJ1-4, with D maybe TRBD1 (6 bases). The germline V gene has CDR1 SEHNR and CDR2 FQNEAQ (reference sequence). The CDR3 is 15 residues long. V was trimmed by 3 bases and J by 0 bases, leaving 8 bases between them. CDR3 loop: CASSFNRATNEKLFF. The DNA for the CDR3 is TGTGCCAGCAGCTTCAACAGGGCAACTAATGAAAAACTGTTTTTT.

The sample holds a few counts of this clonotype. The gene calls are TRBV7-6 and TRBJ2-7; maybe TRBD1 (7 bases). V lost 4 bases to trimming and J lost 0 bases, with 16 bases between them. Per the germline V gene, CDR1 is SGHVS and CDR2 is FNYEAQ. CDR3 length: 16 amino acids. The CDR3 protein is CASSSLWGDSSYEQYF. The CDR3 DNA follows: TGTGCCAGCAGCTCCCTTTGGGGGGACAGCTCCTACGAGCAGTACTTC.

This clonotype was detected ten times or more. V gene TRBV7-8 combines with J gene TRBJ2-7; D is uncertain. This CDR3 is built from 15 residues. Germline V CDR1 and CDR2: SGHVS, FQNEAQ. Trimming shortened V by 2 bases and J by 7 bases, and 18 bases separated the two germline ends. CDR3 protein: CASSLQFLTTGEQYF. CDR3 bases: TGTGCCAGCAGCTTACAGTTTCTAACGACGGGTGAGCAGTACTTC.

This clonotype was seen many times. V and J are TRBV7-9 and TRBJ2-7; 7 nucleotides align to TRBD1. In germline, CDR1 is SEHNR, CDR2 FQNEAQ (reference sequence). This CDR3 is built from 14 residues. V dropped 5 bases and J dropped 2; count of bases not matched to a gene: 6. CDR3 amino acids: CASSAGQVAYEQYF. The CDR3 DNA reads as TGTGCCAGCAGCGCCGGACAGGTTGCCTACGAGCAGTACTTC.

The chain links TRBV2 to TRBJ1-5; D remains unclear. Between the trimmed V and J ends, which lost 8 bases and 2 bases, there was a span of 10 bases. The germline CDR1 and CDR2 sequences are SNHLY and FYNNEI. The CDR3 totals 13 residues. CDR3 sequence: CASWEGGNQPQHF. CDR3 nucleotide sequence: TGTGCCAGCTGGGAGGGCGGCAATCAGCCCCAGCATTTT.

This chain connects TRBV20-1 to TRBJ2-6, with 16 bases identical to TRBD2. Germline V CDR1 and CDR2: DFQATT, SNEGSKA (reference sequence). This CDR3 spans 20 amino acids. The junction had 13 bases not matched to a gene; V was cut back by 6 bases and J by 2 bases. CDR3 sequence reads: CSATTPGLAGGPTGANVLTF. The CDR3 coding sequence is TGCAGTGCCACTACTCCGGGACTAGCGGGAGGGCCAACTGGGGCCAACGTCCTGACTTTC.

This clonotype has a count of ten or more. The gene calls are TRBV5-1 and TRBJ1-3; TRBD1 might be the D (5 bases). The V gene's germline CDR1 is SGHRS and CDR2 YFSETQ. Trimming pared 4 bases from V and 0 bases from J, leaving 8 bases between. This CDR3 is built from 14 residues. CDR3 sequence reads: CASSPGTSGNTIYF. The CDR3 nucleotides are TGCGCCAGCAGCCCCGGGACCTCTGGAAACACCATATATTTT.

This clonotype was detected a few times. The CDR3 reads CASTDPGGLTGANVLTF. The CDR3 nucleotides read TGTGCCAGCACCGACCCTGGAGGACTGACGGGGGCCAACGTCCTGACTTTC. The chain joins TRBV6-2 or TRBV6-3 to TRBJ2-6; possibly TRBD2 for D (5 bases). The CDR3 has 17 amino acids. V shed 7 bases and J shed 4 bases, with 20 bases lying between them. Germline loops: CDR1 MNHEY, CDR2 SVGEGT.

This clonotype was observed many times. The genes are TRBV2 and TRBJ2-3; 9 bases line up with TRBD2. Germline loops: CDR1 SNHLY, CDR2 FYNNEI. The CDR3 sequence is 16 residues long. The V gene end was trimmed by 2 bases and the J gene end by 4 bases; junction bases not matched to a gene: 7. CDR3 sequence (DNA): TGTGCCAGCAGTGAAAAGGCTAGCGGGGCCTCAGATACGCAGTATTTT. It yields the protein CASSEKASGASDTQYF.

This clonotype was observed a handful of times. This chain joins TRBV6-5 and TRBJ1-3; D may be TRBD1 (5 bases). Trimming left V 0 bases short and J 7 bases short, with 13 bases between. Germline V lookup: CDR1 MNHEY, CDR2 SVGAGI. This CDR3 comprises 15 residues. Here the CDR3 DNA reads TGTGCCAGCAGTTACTCGACAGAATACGGTAACACCATATATTTT. Translation: CASSYSTEYGNTIYF.

The sample holds many counts of this clonotype. This chain joins TRBV3-1 and TRBJ1-6, with D hard to call. Germline values: CDR1 LGHDT, CDR2 YNNKEL (reference sequence). Trimming removed 6 bases at V and 9 bases at J, with 12 bases between. This CDR3 is built from 13 residues. CDR3 DNA: TGTGCCAGCAGTGATGACTTCGGTTCACCCCTCCACTTT. Residues: CASSDDFGSPLHF.

Many counts were recorded for this clonotype. The chain joins TRBV29-1 to TRBJ2-5; D gene uncertain. The CDR3 runs 14 residues. Germline assignment: CDR1 SQVTM and CDR2 ANQGSEA. V gave up 4 bases and J gave up 5 bases, with 17 bases separating them. The CDR3 nucleotides read TGCAGCGTTGGGGCACTTCTCTTCAGCGAGACCCAGTACTTC. This gives the protein CSVGALLFSETQYF.

The chain has TRBV5-1 and TRBJ2-5; D is perhaps TRBD1 (6 bases). This CDR3 region has 15 residues. With 3 bases removed from V and 0 bases from J, the gap between germline ends came to 12 bases. Germline V gene data show CDR1 as SGHRS and CDR2 as YFSETQ. The CDR3 region has the DNA TGCGCCAGCAGCTGGGGGCGGCCCAACCAAGAGACCCAGTACTTC. This encodes CASSWGRPNQETQYF.

This clonotype was recorded many times. The chain links TRBV20-1 to TRBJ1-1; the match to TRBD1 covers 8 bases. Germline loops: CDR1 DFQATT, CDR2 SNEGSKA (reference sequence). Trimming at V came to 5 bases and at J to 3 bases, leaving 8 bases not matched to a gene. The CDR3 has 14 amino acids. In DNA form, the CDR3 reads TGCAGTGCTCGGCCTATGGACAGGGACACTGAAGCTTTCTTT. Protein product: CSARPMDRDTEAFF.

The chain recombines TRBV12-3 or TRBV12-4 with TRBJ1-1; D may be TRBD1 (6 bases). The CDR3 is 13 residues long. V lost 4 bases, J lost 5 bases, and 11 bases lay in between. The CDR3 sequence is CASSYRVGTEAFF. CDR3 nucleotide sequence: TGTGCCAGCAGTTACAGGGTCGGGACTGAAGCTTTCTTT.

The chain carries TRBV28 and TRBJ1-2; D not certain. The CDR3 length is 12 residues. Trimming took off 7 bases at V and 6 bases at J, with 12 bases between the two ends. The germline V gene has CDR1 MDHEN and CDR2 SYDVKM. The CDR3 protein is CASIVGQNGYTF. CDR3 nucleotides: TGTGCCAGCATCGTAGGTCAGAATGGCTACACCTTC.

This clonotype was seen only a few times. The rearrangement links TRBV11-2 to TRBJ1-1, with 8 bases aligning to TRBD1. This CDR3 comprises 18 residues. Germline V gene sequence: CDR1 SGHAT, CDR2 FQNNGV. The J segment lost 4 bases and the V segment lost 3 bases, leaving 16 bases of the junction unmatched. The chain's CDR3 is CASSLVSPQGGVGTEAFF. The CDR3 DNA reads TGTGCCAGCAGCTTGGTTTCACCACAGGGGGGGGTCGGCACTGAAGCTTTCTTT.

In its sample, this clonotype was seen a few times. The chain carries TRBV4-3 and TRBJ2-1, with 12 nucleotides matching TRBD2. Germline values: CDR1 LGHNA, CDR2 YSLEER. V was pared by 0 bases and J by 7 bases, with 4 bases of the junction left unmatched. CDR3 length: 16 residues. CDR3 nucleotides: TGCGCCAGCAGCCAAGAGACTAGCGGGGGTTCAAATGAGCAGTTCTTC. This gives the protein CASSQETSGGSNEQFF.

This clonotype was observed many times. J is TRBJ2-7 and V is TRBV28, with a tentative D call TRBD2 (6 bases). The CDR3 runs to 15 residues. The germline V and J ends were trimmed by 7 bases and 0 bases, with 16 bases remaining between them. Germline CDR1 and CDR2: MDHEN and SYDVKM. The CDR3 DNA reads as TGTGCCAGCACCACGCGGGGCAGCAGCTCCTACGAGCAGTACTTC. Translating it yields CASTTRGSSSYEQYF. Full variable domain (rest looked up from reference TRBV28 and TRBJ2-7): DVKVTQSSRYLVKRTGEKVFLECVQDMDHENMFWYRQDPGLGLRLIYFSYDVKMKEKGDIPEGYSVSREKKERFSLILESASTNQTSMYLCASTTRGSSSYEQYFGPGTRLTVT.

The chain links TRBV12-3 or TRBV12-4 to TRBJ1-5, with D perhaps matching TRBD1 (6 bases). This CDR3 spans 12 amino acids. V was shortened by 8 bases and J by 4 bases, with 9 bases between the two germline ends. Here the CDR3 reads CASADRNQPQHF. CDR3 in DNA: TGTGCCAGCGCGGACAGAAATCAGCCCCAGCATTTT.

There are many counts of this clonotype. The chain joins TRBV20-1 to TRBJ2-1; TRBD2 matches at 8 bases. CDR1 is DFQATT, CDR2 SNEGSKA, per germline (reference sequence). Trimming removed 3 bases from V and 0 bases from J; junction bases left unmatched: 4. CDR3 length: 15 amino acids. The CDR3 DNA sequence: TGCAGTGCTAGTGCCGGGACTAGCTCCTACAATGAGCAGTTCTTC. Protein product: CSASAGTSSYNEQFF.